This T cell receptor beta chain is drawn from a study of blood T cell repertoires in COVID-19. In the study overall: COVID-19 samples, acute and convalescent, were from the United States, Italy and Spain. Nucleic acid was either cDNA or gDNA, and it came from T cells, B-cell-depleted T cells, or PBMCs.

This clone was observed a few times. In the source study's methods: Counts of nucleated cells, estimated from reference gene primer amplification, were obtained. Method: immunoSEQ multiplex PCR; TCRdb's copy keeps in-frame clones and lacks some. V and J calls and clone size are those listed in that table; D and trimming were worked out from the DNA. The sample has around 130,000 clones, more than 80% seen once. The CDR3 has 14 amino acids. The ends were cut back, 4 bases at V and 8 bases at J, with 14 bases in the middle. Germline CDR1 and CDR2: SEHNR and FQNEAQ (reference sequence). The origin of this receptor is a woman between 55 and 75 years old with acute or convalescent COVID-19. The material sequenced was peripheral blood. The chain couples TRBV7-9 to TRBJ1-4; no firm D call. CDR3 sequence (DNA): TGTGCCAGCAGCTCAGGTGCCCTTAACGAAAAACTGTTTTTT. This codes for CASSSGALNEKLFF.